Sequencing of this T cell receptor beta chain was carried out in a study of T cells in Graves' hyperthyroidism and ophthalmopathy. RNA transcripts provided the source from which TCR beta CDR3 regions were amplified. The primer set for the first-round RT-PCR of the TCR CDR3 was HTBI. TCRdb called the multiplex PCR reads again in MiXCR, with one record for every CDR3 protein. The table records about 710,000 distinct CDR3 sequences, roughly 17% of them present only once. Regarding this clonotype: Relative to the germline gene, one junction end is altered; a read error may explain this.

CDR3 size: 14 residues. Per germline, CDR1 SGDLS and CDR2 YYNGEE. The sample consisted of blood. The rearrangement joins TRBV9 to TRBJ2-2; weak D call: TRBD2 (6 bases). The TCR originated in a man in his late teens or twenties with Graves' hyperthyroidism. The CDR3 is CASSDRPGLGDLFF. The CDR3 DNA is TGTGCCAGCAGCGATCGACCGGGACTGGGGGACCTGTTTTTT. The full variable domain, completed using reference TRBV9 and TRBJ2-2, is DSGVTQTPKHLITATGQRVTLRCSPRSGDLSVYWYQQSLDQGLQFLIQYYNGEERAKGNILERFSAQQFPDLHSELNLSSLELGDSALYFCASSDRPGLGDLFFGEGSRLTVL.